Listed below are T cell receptor beta chains from one sample, sequenced in a study of blood T cell repertoires in COVID-19. Generated by immunoSEQ multiplex PCR, the TCRdb table keeps only in-frame clones and is missing some. The sample lists some 160,000 clones, approximately 90% seen once, with roughly 2% in the top ten. The sequenced sample consisted of peripheral blood. The receptors here all came from a man between 45 and 60 years old who had recovered from COVID-19. Each CDR3 is given with its conserved first and last residue. D genes are given only for firm matches. Some rows mark clone size as missing; the rest say once, few, many or name a class of expanded clone.

clone_size j_call v_call d_call cdr3_aa cdr3_nt
NA TRBJ1-1 TRBV18 NA CASSTDGVMNTEAFF TGTGCCAGCTCAACGGACGGGGTCATGAACACTGAAGCTTTCTTT
NA TRBJ2-7 TRBV27 TRBD2 CASSLSSGSYEQYF TGTGCCAGCAGTTTATCCAGCGGGAGTTACGAGCAGTACTTC
NA TRBJ1-4 TRBV7-2 NA CASSLPRNEKLFF TGTGCCAGCAGCCTACCACGGAATGAAAAACTGTTTTTT
NA TRBJ2-7 TRBV3-1/TRBV3-2 TRBD1 CASSHSGTGFAEQYF TGTGCCAGCAGCCACTCCGGGACAGGGTTCGCCGAGCAGTACTTC
NA TRBJ2-7 TRBV19 TRBD1 CASSRTGGYEQYF TGTGCCAGTAGTAGAACAGGGGGTTACGAGCAGTACTTC
NA TRBJ2-3 TRBV7-8 NA CASSSEAPSTDTQYF TGTGCCAGCAGCTCAGAGGCGCCTAGCACAGATACGCAGTATTTT
NA TRBJ2-5 TRBV19 TRBD2 CASSIVPFGGAEETQYF TGTGCCAGTAGTATCGTCCCCTTCGGGGGGGCCGAAGAGACCCAGTACTTC
NA TRBJ1-6 TRBV30 TRBD1 CAWKETRDSVYNSPLHF TGTGCCTGGAAGGAAACCCGGGACAGCGTCTATAATTCACCCCTCCACTTT
NA TRBJ1-3 TRBV2 TRBD1 CASSRDSSGNTIYF TGTGCCAGCAGTCGGGACAGCTCTGGAAACACCATATATTTT
NA TRBJ1-1 TRBV6-4 TRBD1 CASRQGAQNTEAFF TGTGCCAGCAGGCAGGGGGCGCAGAATACTGAAGCTTTCTTT
few TRBJ2-2 TRBV12-3/TRBV12-4 NA CASRYWNTGELFF TGTGCCAGCAGGTACTGGAACACCGGGGAGCTGTTTTTT
NA TRBJ1-1 TRBV28 NA CASSRGGARAFF TGTGCCAGCAGCCGCGGGGGGGCGAGGGCTTTCTTT
once TRBJ2-7 TRBV11-1 NA CASSLRDIHEQYF TGTGCCAGCAGCTTAAGGGACATCCACGAGCAGTACTTC
NA TRBJ2-3 TRBV19 TRBD2 CASSRELAGNVDTQYF TGTGCCAGTTCCCGTGAACTAGCGGGTAATGTAGATACGCAGTATTTT
NA TRBJ1-2 TRBV10-2 TRBD1 CASSDPQGETNYGYTF TGCGCCAGCAGTGACCCACAGGGGGAAACTAACTATGGCTACACCTTC
NA TRBJ1-4 TRBV4-2 TRBD1 CASSQEGQGATNEKLFF TGTGCCAGCAGCCAAGAGGGACAGGGGGCGACTAATGAAAAACTGTTTTTT
few TRBJ1-1 TRBV5-6 NA CASSFPTRVNTEAFF TGTGCCAGCAGCTTCCCGACGCGGGTGAACACTGAAGCTTTCTTT
NA TRBJ2-7 TRBV25-1 NA CASKSSSSYEQYF TGTGCCAGCAAGTCGTCTAGTTCCTACGAGCAGTACTTC
NA TRBJ2-5 TRBV2 TRBD1 CASSAQGTTKGGQYF TGTGCCAGCAGCGCACAGGGGACGACAAAAGGTGGCCAGTACTTC
NA TRBJ2-1 TRBV19 TRBD2 CASSTTSGSMSEQFF TGTGCCAGTAGTACGACTAGCGGGAGTATGAGTGAGCAGTTCTTC
NA TRBJ2-7 TRBV5-1 NA CASSPGGYPYEQYF TGCGCCAGCAGTCCAGGGGGGTATCCCTACGAGCAGTACTTC
NA TRBJ1-2 TRBV28 NA CALRQASNYGYTF TGTGCCCTGCGACAGGCTTCTAACTATGGCTACACCTTC
NA TRBJ1-5 TRBV6-5 NA CASSYSQSNQPQHF TGTGCCAGCAGTTACTCCCAAAGCAATCAGCCCCAGCATTTT
once TRBJ2-4 TRBV14 TRBD2 CASSNSGIAKNIQYF TGTGCCAGCAGCAATAGCGGGATAGCCAAAAACATTCAGTACTTC